This TCR beta chain was found in a study of blood T cell repertoires in COVID-19. Study summary: Samples of COVID-19 (acute and convalescent) were obtained from the United States, Italy and Spain.

Trimming took 7 bases from V and 1 from J; bases not matched to a gene: 5. The CDR3 length is 14 residues. Germline CDR1 is MNHEY and CDR2 is SVGAGI. Per the authors' pipeline: Reference gene primer amplification in the assay estimated nucleated cell counts. Repertoires were generated with immunoSEQ multiplex PCR, while TCRdb's copy carries only in-frame clones and drops some. That table is the source of V, J and clone size, and D and trimming were worked out from the DNA. Among about 98,000 clones, less than 85% were seen once, and the ten largest hold about 11%. In its sample, this clone was seen once.

The sequenced sample consisted of peripheral blood. The chain carries TRBV6-5 and TRBJ2-3, with 7 bases fitting TRBD2. The clonotype comes from a man between 65 and 85 years old with active or convalescent COVID-19. The CDR3 sequence: CASIRLAGTDTQYF. The CDR3 nucleotides are TGTGCCAGCATCCGACTAGCCGGCACAGATACGCAGTATTTT.